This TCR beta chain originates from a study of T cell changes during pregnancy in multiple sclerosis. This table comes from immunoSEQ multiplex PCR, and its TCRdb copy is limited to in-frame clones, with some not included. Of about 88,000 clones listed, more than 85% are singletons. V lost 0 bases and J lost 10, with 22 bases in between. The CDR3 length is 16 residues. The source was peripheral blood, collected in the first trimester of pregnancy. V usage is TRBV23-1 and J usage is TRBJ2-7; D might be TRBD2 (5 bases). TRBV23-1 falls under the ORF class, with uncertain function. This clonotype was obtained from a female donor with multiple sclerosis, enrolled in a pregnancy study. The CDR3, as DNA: TGCGCCAGCAGTCAATCGACTCCCCCGGGTGAAGGGAGACAGTACTTC. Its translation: CASSQSTPPGEGRQYF.